Below, 8 T cell receptor beta chains from the same sample are listed, as sequenced in a study of T cell repertoires in cytomegalovirus infection. Which antigens these TCRs recognize remains unknown. TCRdb passed the reads through MiXCR, listing each CDR3 protein once. The table lists 680,000 or so distinct CDR3 sequences, about 30% of them singletons, with about 20% in the top ten. Sequenced here: cultured PBMCs, sampled from culture after CMV antigen stimulation. Receptor source: a human donor in good health (CMV status not recorded). Some clones in this sample may be carry-over from other donors' samples.

The V gene is TRBV7-6, the J gene TRBJ1-1; D is possibly TRBD1 (6 bases). Germline V CDR1 and CDR2: SGHVS, FNYEAQ. The CDR3 is 13 amino acids. The ends were cut back, 4 bases at V and 10 bases at J, with 16 bases in the middle. The CDR3 nucleotides read TGTGCCAGCAGCTCGCTACTAGACAGGCTAGCTTTCTTT. Translated: CASSSLLDRLAFF.

The sample holds many counts of this clonotype. The CDR3 loop is CASSLSEGSSGYGYTF. The CDR3 nucleotides read TGTGCCAGCAGCTTATCCGAGGGTTCTTCGGGCTATGGCTACACCTTC. The chain combines TRBV7-6 with TRBJ1-2; D is ambiguous. The germline CDR1 and CDR2 sequences are SGHVS and FNYEAQ. This CDR3 comprises 16 residues. V was pared by 2 bases and J by 4 bases, with 17 bases between.

V is TRBV7-9 and J is TRBJ2-1; tentatively, D is TRBD1 or TRBD2 (5 bases each). The CDR3 runs to 14 residues. V gave up 2 bases and J gave up 10 bases, with 15 bases separating them. Germline CDR1 reads SEHNR; CDR2 reads FQNEAQ (reference sequence). CDR3 sequence (DNA): TGTGCCAGCAGCTTAAACCCCGGGACCCCCGAGCAGTTCTTC. As protein: CASSLNPGTPEQFF.

This clonotype was found a few times. This chain joins TRBV4-3 and TRBJ1-5; no clear D gene. From germline, CDR1 is LGHNA and CDR2 YSLEER. The CDR3 covers 15 residues. V gave up 0 bases and J gave up 9 bases, with 15 bases separating them. The CDR3 DNA sequence: TGCGCCAGCAGCCAAGACAGAAGCAACCGATGGCCCCAGCATTTT. It encodes CASSQDRSNRWPQHF.

In its sample, this clonotype was seen a few times. The chain links TRBV12-5 to TRBJ2-2; D might be TRBD2 (5 bases). The V gene lost 4 bases and the J gene lost 7 bases, with 7 bases spanning the gap. The V gene's germline CDR1 is LGHNT and CDR2 FRNRAP. CDR3 length equals 12 residues. Written as DNA, the CDR3 is TGTGCTAGTGGTTCGGGGTACGGGGAGCTGTTTTTT. This gives the protein CASGSGYGELFF.

This clonotype was detected once. The chain has TRBV5-4 and TRBJ2-1; 15 bases fit TRBD2. V gave up 4 bases and J gave up 1 base; unmatched junction bases: 9. This CDR3 has 19 amino acids. The V gene's germline CDR1 is SGHNT and CDR2 YYREEE (reference sequence). In DNA, the CDR3 is TGTGCCAGCAGCCCAGCCCTTGGGACTAGCGGGGGGTCCTACAATGAGCAGTTCTTC. Translated, it gives CASSPALGTSGGSYNEQFF.

The chain carries TRBV7-4 and TRBJ2-1, with D tentatively TRBD2 (5 bases). V was shortened by 3 bases and J by 3 bases, with 9 bases between the two germline ends. Germline lookup yields CDR1 SGHVT and CDR2 SQSDAQ. The CDR3 has 14 amino acids. CDR3 nucleotide sequence: TGTGCCAGCAGCTTGGAACTAGACTACAATGAGCAGTTCTTC. This codes for CASSLELDYNEQFF.

The chain recombines TRBV11-2 with TRBJ2-7, with TRBD2 matching 9 bases. The J segment lost 2 bases and the V segment lost 1 base, leaving 3 bases of the junction unmatched. The CDR3 covers 15 residues. Germline V gene sequence: CDR1 SGHAT, CDR2 FQNNGV. The CDR3 DNA follows: TGTGCCAGCAGCTTAGCTAGCGGGGAAACCTACGAGCAGTACTTC. It encodes CASSLASGETYEQYF.